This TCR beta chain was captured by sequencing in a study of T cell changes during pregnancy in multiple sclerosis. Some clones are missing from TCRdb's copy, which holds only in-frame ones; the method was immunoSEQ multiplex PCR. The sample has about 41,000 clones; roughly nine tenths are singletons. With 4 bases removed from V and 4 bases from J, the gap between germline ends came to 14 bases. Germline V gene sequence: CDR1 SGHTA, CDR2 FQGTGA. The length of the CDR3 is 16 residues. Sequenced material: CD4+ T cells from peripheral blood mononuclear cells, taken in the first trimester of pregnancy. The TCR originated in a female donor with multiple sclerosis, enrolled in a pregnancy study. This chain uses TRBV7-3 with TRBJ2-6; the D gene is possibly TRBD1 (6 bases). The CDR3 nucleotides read TGTGCCAGCAGCTCTCGTTCCGGGACAGGGGCCAACGTCCTGACTTTC. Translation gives CASSSRSGTGANVLTF.